Sequencing of this TCR beta chain was carried out in a study of shared clonotypes between healthy human individuals. Concerning this clone: The antigen remains undetermined.

The V segment lost 1 base and the J segment 6 bases; nucleotides outside the gene matches: 8. The CDR3 is made up of 15 amino acids. The germline V gene has CDR1 SGHNT and CDR2 YENEEA. The study's findings and limits: Shared clonotypes across all four donors exceeded non-shared ones in generation probability. Read depth was anticipated to influence clonotype sharing among donors. Sample collection involved blood only; tissue repertoires are likely different.

The data were produced by immunoSEQ multiplex PCR, yet TCRdb's version contains in-frame clones alone and is incomplete. The sample lists roughly 650,000 clones, approximately 97% occurring once. The chain recombines TRBV11-3 with TRBJ2-7; 8 bases fit TRBD2. Specimen: naive CD4+ T cells sorted from blood. Subset meaning: CD45RA+ positively selected. This receptor was obtained from a woman in her thirties in good health. CDR3 in DNA: TGTGCCAGCAGCTTAGGCAGCGGGAGTATAGGCGAGCAGTACTTC. It specifies CASSLGSGSIGEQYF.